This TCR beta chain originates from a study of identical twins. Whole-study results and caveats: Among monozygotic twins, out-of-frame TCR alpha sharing exceeded what models predicted.

A word on this clonotype: Its specificity is not known.

Template switching created a universal primer site, and the cDNA included unique molecular identifiers. A single record per CDR3 protein comes from TCRdb applying MiXCR to the 5' RACE reads. The sample has hundreds of thousands of distinct CDR3 sequences, 7% seen once. The CDR3 has 16 amino acids. V was clipped by 5 bases and J by 7 bases; unmatched bases: 12. Germline-derived CDR1 and CDR2 are LNHNV and YYDKDF (reference sequence). This sample was shared with a second study, whose subject was yellow fever vaccine responses in identical twins.

The V call is TRBV15, the J call TRBJ2-2, with TRBD2 matching over 8 bases. The sequence derives from a woman aged 18 to 35 in good health. Sequenced material: memory (CD45RO+) T cells sorted from blood. DNA of the CDR3: TGTGCCACCAGCGGTCTTCGCCGGGGGGGGAACGGGGAGCTGTTTTTT. This translates into CATSGLRRGGNGELFF.